The 23 T cell receptor beta chains presented below share a single source sample, sequenced in a study of blood T cell repertoires in COVID-19. The table came from immunoSEQ multiplex PCR; TCRdb's copy has only in-frame clones and leaves some out. Of more than 65,000 clones listed, 82% are singletons. Sequencing was carried out using peripheral blood. Receptors originate from a woman of 80 years or more with acute or convalescent COVID-19.

The chain has TRBV9 and TRBJ2-7; a weak D match, TRBD2 (5 bases). Trimming removed 5 bases at V and 0 bases at J, with 6 bases between. CDR3 length: 12 residues. From germline, CDR1 is SGDLS and CDR2 YYNGEE. The CDR3 loop reads CASSSASYEQYF. CDR3 DNA sequence: TGTGCCAGCAGTAGCGCCTCCTACGAGCAGTACTTC.

The rearrangement joins TRBV18 to TRBJ2-7, with D perhaps matching TRBD1 (6 bases). V lost 4 bases and J 3 bases, leaving 16 bases between the germline ends. The CDR3 is 15 residues long. Germline V gives CDR1 KGHSH, CDR2 LQKENI. The CDR3 DNA sequence: TGTGCCAGCTCACAACGACAGGTTAACTTCTACGAGCAGTACTTC. It translates to CASSQRQVNFYEQYF. The variable domain in full, completed from reference TRBV18 and TRBJ2-7, reads NAGVMQNPRHLVRRRGQEARLRCSPMKGHSHVYWYRQLPEEGLKFMVYLQKENIIDESGMPKERFSAEFPKEGPSILRIQQVVRGDSAAYFCASSQRQVNFYEQYFGPGTRLTVT.

The rearrangement uses TRBV28 and TRBJ1-5; TRBD1 is a possible D gene (5 bases). The CDR3 covers 13 residues. CDR1 and CDR2 from the germline V gene are MDHEN and SYDVKM. The V gene lost 3 bases and the J gene lost 6 bases, with 9 bases spanning the gap. The CDR3 spells CASSLGGIQPQHF. CDR3 coding DNA: TGTGCCAGCAGTTTGGGGGGGATTCAGCCCCAGCATTTT.

The chain joins TRBV28 to TRBJ1-1; TRBD1 is a possible D gene (6 bases). The CDR3 contains 12 residues. Looked up from germline, CDR1 is MDHEN and CDR2 is SYDVKM. The germline V and J ends were trimmed by 5 bases and 8 bases, with 12 bases remaining between them. As DNA, the CDR3 is TGTGCCAGCAGTCTACCGGGACAAGAAGCTTTCTTT. It yields the protein CASSLPGQEAFF. Looking up the rest from reference TRBV28 and TRBJ1-1 gives the full variable domain: DVKVTQSSRYLVKRTGEKVFLECVQDMDHENMFWYRQDPGLGLRLIYFSYDVKMKEKGDIPEGYSVSREKKERFSLILESASTNQTSMYLCASSLPGQEAFFGQGTRLTVV.

The V gene is TRBV5-4, the J gene TRBJ2-7, with D perhaps matching TRBD1 (6 bases). Deletions cut 4 bases from V and 2 bases from J, with 10 bases between. Germline V gene lookup returns CDR1 SGHNT and CDR2 YYREEE (reference sequence). The CDR3 sequence is 13 residues long. The CDR3 sequence is CASSVTGAYEQYF. CDR3 in DNA: TGTGCCAGCAGCGTGACAGGTGCCTACGAGCAGTACTTC.

The CDR3 bases are TGTGCCAGCAGAGCAGGGGGCGCGAATGAAGCTTTCTTT. It translates to CASRAGGANEAFF. The J gene is TRBJ1-1, the V gene TRBV7-2, with 8 bases that match TRBD1. V shed 6 bases and J 7 bases; nucleotides not matched to a gene: 7. This CDR3 spans 13 amino acids. Germline V lookup: CDR1 SGHTA, CDR2 FQGNSA. Full variable domain (rest looked up from reference TRBV7-2 and TRBJ1-1): GAGVSQSPSNKVTEKGKDVELRCDPISGHTALYWYRQSLGQGLEFLIYFQGNSAPDKSGLPSDRFSAERTGGSVSTLTIQRTQQEDSAVYLCASRAGGANEAFFGQGTRLTVV.

This clone was observed many times. The CDR3 sequence: CASRRDRGVTGELFF. The CDR3 region has the DNA TGTGCCAGCAGACGGGACAGGGGTGTTACCGGGGAGCTGTTTTTT. The V and J genes are TRBV5-4 and TRBJ2-2; TRBD1 matches 10 bases. The germline V gene encodes CDR1 SGHNT and CDR2 YYREEE (reference sequence). This CDR3 has 15 residues. The J segment lost 5 bases and the V segment lost 5 bases, leaving 6 bases of the junction unmatched.

The genes are TRBV18 and TRBJ2-5, with TRBD1 matching 10 bases. CDR1 and CDR2 from the germline V gene are KGHSH and LQKENI. CDR3 size: 16 residues. V dropped 5 bases and J dropped 0; count of bases not matched to a gene: 6. The CDR3 coding sequence is TGTGCCAGCTCAACCCGGGACAGGGGCGACCAAGAGACCCAGTACTTC. Translating it yields CASSTRDRGDQETQYF.

This chain uses TRBV20-1 with TRBJ1-5; TRBD1 agrees at 8 bases. This CDR3 has 15 residues. Germline V CDR1 and CDR2: DFQATT, SNEGSKA (reference sequence). V shed 3 bases, J shed 5 bases, and the junction held 9 bases outside the gene matches. CDR3 DNA sequence: TGCAGTGCTAGTCTCGGACAGGGAGGGGATCAGCCCCAGCATTTT. This codes for CSASLGQGGDQPQHF.

The J gene is TRBJ2-1, the V gene TRBV11-2; possible D gene TRBD2, 6 bases. CDR3 size: 17 residues. Germline-derived CDR1 and CDR2 are SGHAT and FQNNGV. V gave up 4 bases and J gave up 9 bases, with 25 bases separating them. CDR3 sequence (DNA): TGTGCCAGCAGCTCGCGGGACGCGCTCCTTACCAAAATTGAGCAGTTCTTC. This codes for CASSSRDALLTKIEQFF.

This clone was recorded a few times. Other DNA sequences in this sample translate to the same CDR3. The chain uses TRBV6-1 and TRBJ1-3; 10 bases fit TRBD1. Germline assignment: CDR1 MNHNS and CDR2 SASEGT. CDR3 length: 16 amino acids. The ends lost 0 bases at V and 1 base at J; junction bases unmatched: 0. The CDR3 nucleotides are TGTGCCAGCAGTGAAGCGGGACAGGGGTCTGGAAACACCATATATTTT. Translation gives CASSEAGQGSGNTIYF.

The chain uses TRBV19 and TRBJ1-1, with 8 bases identical to TRBD1. CDR1 and CDR2 from the germline V gene are LNHDA and SQIVND (reference sequence). V was pared by 7 bases and J by 11 bases, with 12 bases of the junction left unmatched. The CDR3 spans 13 residues. CDR3 in DNA: TGTGCCAGTACCCCCCTGGGACAGGCCTGGGCTTTCTTT. It yields the protein CASTPLGQAWAFF.

V gene TRBV7-3 combines with J gene TRBJ2-3; 11 bases are a match to TRBD2. V lost 5 bases to trimming and J lost 6 bases; unmatched junction nucleotides: 7. This CDR3 has 15 amino acids. Germline V CDR1 and CDR2: SGHTA, FQGTGA. As DNA, the CDR3 is TGTGCCAGCAGCCAAATTAGCGGGAGGGTGGATACGCAGTATTTT. As protein: CASSQISGRVDTQYF.

The chain joins TRBV9 to TRBJ2-1; 7 bases line up with TRBD2. V lost 0 bases, J lost 10 bases, and 13 bases stayed unmatched. The CDR3 extends over 16 amino acids. CDR1 and CDR2 from the germline V gene are SGDLS and YYNGEE. Written as DNA, the CDR3 is TGTGCCAGCAGCGTAGGGTGGGGCGGGGGTCGGCACGAGCAGTTCTTC. Its protein is CASSVGWGGGRHEQFF.

The chain uses TRBV10-3 and TRBJ2-7, with 12 bases aligning to TRBD2. This CDR3 region has 17 residues. Trimming removed 6 bases from V and 1 base from J; junction bases left unmatched: 10. CDR1 and CDR2 from the germline V gene are ENHRY and SYGVKD. CDR3: CAISVYSLAGGSYEQYF. The CDR3 coding sequence is TGTGCCATCAGCGTCTATTCACTAGCGGGAGGATCCTACGAGCAGTACTTC.

In DNA form, the CDR3 reads TGTGCCAGTAGCCTGGGACAGTTCCTCCAGGAAGCTTTCTTT. Translating it yields CASSLGQFLQEAFF. The rearrangement joins TRBV19 to TRBJ1-1; 7 bases align to TRBD1. CDR1 is LNHDA and CDR2 is SQIVND in the germline V gene (reference sequence). V lost 6 bases and J lost 8; bases outside the gene matches: 12. The CDR3 length is 14 residues.

This chain links TRBV5-4 with TRBJ1-1; 10 bases line up with TRBD1. Unmatched junction bases numbered 12, after V lost 5 bases and J lost 5 bases. In germline, CDR1 is SGHNT, CDR2 YYREEE (reference sequence). The CDR3 totals 16 residues. CDR3 residues: CASSFGRTGGETEAFF. The CDR3 region has the DNA TGTGCCAGCAGTTTCGGGCGGACAGGGGGTGAGACTGAAGCTTTCTTT.

J is TRBJ2-1 and V is TRBV24-1, with 11 bases matching TRBD1. V lost 4 bases and J lost 8; bases outside the gene matches: 12. Looked up from germline, CDR1 is KGHDR and CDR2 is SFDVKD. The length of the CDR3 is 17 residues. The CDR3 DNA follows: TGTGCCACCAGTGAGGGGGGGACAGGGGGTTTTGTTGATGAGCAGTTCTTC. This sequence encodes CATSEGGTGGFVDEQFF.

V gene TRBV5-1 combines with J gene TRBJ1-1; the D is unclear. V lost 0 bases to trimming and J lost 0 bases, with 9 bases between them. Per the germline V gene, CDR1 is SGHRS and CDR2 is YFSETQ. This CDR3 is built from 15 residues. The CDR3 here is CASSLASKMNTEAFF. The CDR3, as DNA: TGCGCCAGCAGCTTGGCTAGCAAGATGAACACTGAAGCTTTCTTT.

This clone was seen just once. CDR3 sequence (DNA): TGCGCCAGCAGCTTGAACAGGGGAAATAATTCACCCCTCCACTTT. This translates into CASSLNRGNNSPLHF. The rearrangement joins TRBV5-1 to TRBJ1-6, with 7 bases identical to TRBD1. The trim removed 1 base at V and 5 bases at J, leaving 3 bases unmatched. CDR1 is SGHRS and CDR2 is YFSETQ in the germline V gene. There are 15 residues in the CDR3.

The chain couples TRBV6-1 to TRBJ2-3; TRBD1 is a possible D gene (6 bases). V lost 4 bases and J lost 4, with 18 bases in between. Germline CDR1 reads MNHNS; CDR2 reads SASEGT. The CDR3 consists of 16 residues. CDR3 amino acids: CASSVTPGTMADTQYF. The CDR3 region has the DNA TGTGCCAGCAGTGTCACCCCCGGGACAATGGCAGATACGCAGTATTTT.

Written as DNA, the CDR3 is TGTGCCAGCAGTCCACAACAGGGGATTATCCCAAGCACAGATACGCAGTATTTT. Protein product: CASSPQQGIIPSTDTQYF. The chain recombines TRBV7-8 with TRBJ2-3; TRBD1 aligns across 7 bases. With 6 bases clipped from V and 0 bases from J, the junction kept 15 bases outside the gene matches. Germline CDR1 is SGHVS and CDR2 is FQNEAQ. The CDR3 has 18 amino acids.

This clone came up once. CDR3 region: CASSLDRQAEQYF. Here the CDR3 DNA reads TGTGCCAGCAGCTTAGATCGCCAGGCGGAGCAGTACTTC. V and J are TRBV11-3 and TRBJ2-7; D ambiguous. The CDR3 extends over 13 amino acids. CDR1 is SGHNT, CDR2 YENEEA, per germline. Trimming shortened V by 0 bases and J by 7 bases, and 10 bases separated the two germline ends.